The 8 T cell receptor beta chains presented below share a single source sample, sequenced in a study of T cells in Graves' hyperthyroidism and ophthalmopathy (dated by TCRdb to the late 2010s). Libraries were prepared through multiplex PCR. Sequencing took place on an Illumina HiSeq 2000. The TCR beta CDR3 regions were amplified from the RNA transcripts. For the first round of RT-PCR on the TCR CDR3, the HTBI primer set was used together with the Qiagen OneStep RT-PCR kit. TCRdb itself trimmed the public reads at Q25 with fastp, ran MiXCR and retained productive beta chains. All rows with the same CDR3 protein become a single entry with the most common DNA and genes. The sample includes roughly 380,000 distinct CDR3 sequences, with roughly an eighth observed a single time. Of the sample, about 5% falls within the top ten clones. Sequences were obtained from blood. These receptors came from a woman under 30 with Graves' hyperthyroidism.

This clonotype was seen more than once but under ten times. The chain joins TRBV20-1 to TRBJ2-7, with 11 positions matching TRBD1. CDR3 length: 15 residues. J gave up 9 bases and V 3 bases, and 13 bases lay outside the gene matches. Germline lookup yields CDR1 DFQATT and CDR2 SNEGSKA (reference sequence). The CDR3 DNA is TGCAGTGCTAGGGGGTTAGGACAGGGGGCAGTGGGGCAGTACTTC. Amino acids: CSARGLGQGAVGQYF.

This clonotype was observed at least ten times. The rearrangement uses TRBV3-1 and TRBJ2-1; 8 nucleotides match TRBD2. Germline CDR1 LGHDT, CDR2 YNNKEL (reference sequence). V was pared by 3 bases and J by 0 bases, with 7 bases of the junction left unmatched. The CDR3 contains 17 residues. CDR3 sequence reads: CASSQGVGRASYNEQFF. The CDR3 DNA is TGTGCCAGCAGCCAGGGGGTCGGGAGGGCCTCCTACAATGAGCAGTTCTTC.

This clonotype appeared many times. This sequence joins TRBV5-1 and TRBJ2-7; 12 bases fit TRBD2. With V trimmed by 4 bases and J by 7 bases, 12 bases remained unmatched. CDR3 length equals 16 residues. Germline loops: CDR1 SGHRS, CDR2 YFSETQ. The DNA of the CDR3 is TGCGCCAGCAGCCCCGTCGGACTAGCGGGAAGGAAGGAGCAGTACTTC. Its protein product is CASSPVGLAGRKEQYF.

The sample holds a few counts of this clonotype. This chain uses TRBV7-9 with TRBJ2-1; no reliable D call. The germline V gene has CDR1 SEHNR and CDR2 FQNEAQ (reference sequence). Trimming shortened V by 4 bases and J by 10 bases, and 11 bases separated the two germline ends. The CDR3 covers 12 residues. The CDR3 here is CASSSQLLEQFF. The DNA of the CDR3 is TGTGCCAGCAGCTCGCAGTTGTTGGAGCAGTTCTTC.

This clonotype was picked up many times. The V gene is TRBV28, the J gene TRBJ1-5; TRBD1 aligns across 7 bases. This CDR3 has 16 residues. J lost 7 bases, V lost 4 bases, and 13 bases had no gene match. Per the germline V gene, CDR1 is MDHEN and CDR2 is SYDVKM. CDR3 DNA sequence: TGTGCCAGCAGTTCTCGTTCTGGGACAGCTGGACAGCCCCAGCATTTT. As protein: CASSSRSGTAGQPQHF.

This clonotype was recorded many times. In DNA form, the CDR3 reads TGTGCCAGCAGTTTAAAGCGGATCGGGGGCTACACCTTC. This gives the protein CASSLKRIGGYTF. The chain joins TRBV28 to TRBJ1-2; D is undetermined. The CDR3 loop spans 13 amino acids. Deletions cut 2 bases from V and 8 bases from J, with 12 bases between. Germline CDR1 and CDR2: MDHEN and SYDVKM.

There are many counts of this clonotype. The rearrangement joins TRBV11-2 to TRBJ2-1; D gene uncertain. Trimming stripped 1 base from V and 4 bases from J, with 14 bases between. In germline, CDR1 is SGHAT, CDR2 FQNNGV. The CDR3 runs 16 residues. Here the CDR3 DNA reads TGTGCCAGCAGCTTAGCGCGGCTTGTAAGGTACAATGAGCAGTTCTTC. This codes for CASSLARLVRYNEQFF.

This clonotype has a count of ten or more. The chain recombines TRBV2 with TRBJ2-5; D unresolved. Germline CDR1 and CDR2: SNHLY and FYNNEI. V lost 3 bases and J 0 bases, leaving 8 bases between the germline ends. This CDR3 has 14 amino acids. The CDR3 DNA reads TGTGCCAGCAGTGAGCGGATAGACCAAGAGACCCAGTACTTC. This codes for CASSERIDQETQYF.